This T cell receptor (beta chain) was captured by sequencing in a study of shared clonotypes between healthy human individuals. As for this clone: This same CDR3 is encoded by further DNA sequences in the sample.

The ends lost 4 bases at V and 6 bases at J; junction bases unmatched: 9. Germline lookup yields CDR1 LGHNA and CDR2 YNFKEQ. This CDR3 comprises 16 residues. The table came from immunoSEQ multiplex PCR; TCRdb's copy has only in-frame clones and leaves some out. The sample yields some 500,000 clones, more than 95% seen once. This sequence joins TRBV4-2 and TRBJ2-3; 11 bases line up with TRBD2. The sequenced sample consisted of naive CD4+ T cells sorted from blood. Subset of the sample: CD45RA+ positively selected. The receptor comes from a woman aged 25 to 39 in good health. CDR3 bases: TGTGCCAGCAGCCGAACTAGCGGGAGAGGGGTGGATACGCAGTATTTT. Translated, it gives CASSRTSGRGVDTQYF.